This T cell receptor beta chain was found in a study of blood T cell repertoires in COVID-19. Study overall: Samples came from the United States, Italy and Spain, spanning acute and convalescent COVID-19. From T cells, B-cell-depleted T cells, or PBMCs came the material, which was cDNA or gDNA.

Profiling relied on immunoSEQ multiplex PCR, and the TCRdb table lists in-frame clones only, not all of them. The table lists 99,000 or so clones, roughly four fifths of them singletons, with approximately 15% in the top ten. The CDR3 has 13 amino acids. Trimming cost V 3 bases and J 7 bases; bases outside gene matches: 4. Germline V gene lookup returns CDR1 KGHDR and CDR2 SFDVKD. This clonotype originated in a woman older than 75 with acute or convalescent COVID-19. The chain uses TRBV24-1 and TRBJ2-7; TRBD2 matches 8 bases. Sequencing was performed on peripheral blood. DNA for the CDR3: TGTGCCACCAGTGATACGGGACTAGGGGAGCAGTACTTC. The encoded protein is CATSDTGLGEQYF.